Reported below is one T cell receptor (beta chain). The target antigen is unknown. The V gene's germline CDR1 is LNHNV and CDR2 YYDKDF (reference sequence). The CDR3 runs 14 residues. The germline V and J ends were trimmed by 0 bases and 6 bases, with 11 bases remaining between them. Donors in the study were healthy people who gave bone marrow. The data were obtained in a study of cytomegalovirus exposure and HLA in healthy donors. PCR amplification relied on 60 Vbeta primers (plus 13 Jbeta primers). The authors' processing: Per a later analysis, the number of unique TCR beta chains was about 80 million, of which around 10 million were shared. Libraries were prepared by immunoSEQ multiplex PCR; TCRdb keeps only in-frame clonotypes and omits some of them. For V, J and clone size, that table is used; D and trimming come from the DNA. The top ten hold over 4.5% of the sample, which has approximately 88,000 clones, 78% seen once.

Study-level points and caveats: Cytomegalovirus status was reportedly diagnosed by the classifier with high sensitivity and specificity.

The rearrangement joins TRBV15 to TRBJ1-1; no clear D. This sequence was found in a man aged 18 to 29 in good health and CMV-seropositive. The specimen was PBMCs. Written as DNA, the CDR3 is TGTGCCACCAGCAGAGATTCAGGAGGGCCTGAAGCTTTCTTT. Amino acid sequence: CATSRDSGGPEAFF.